This TCR beta chain is from a study of Ad26.COV2.S vaccination and SARS-CoV-2 variants. Clones were sequenced by immunoSEQ multiplex PCR, and TCRdb holds only the in-frame ones, with some missing. The table records just under 250,000 clones, around nine tenths of them present only once. As to treatment: some 20 received Ad26.COV2.S at low or high dose, single or two shots; several received placebo; per-sample allocation not given. Each sample was drawn 63 days after the first injection (of vaccine or placebo). The sequence derives from a person aged 18-60 years who received the Ad26.COV2.S COVID-19 vaccine or a placebo. The input for sequencing was peripheral blood, taken in a trial of Ad26.COV2.S vaccine versus placebo.

CDR3 sequence: CASRSGRGGNIQYF. CDR3 bases: TGTGCCAGCAGGAGCGGGAGGGGCGGGAACATTCAGTACTTC. This chain uses TRBV2 with TRBJ2-4, with TRBD2 matching over 10 bases. Germline V gene data show CDR1 as SNHLY and CDR2 as FYNNEI. This CDR3 comprises 14 residues. The junction had 6 bases not matched to a gene; V was cut back by 6 bases and J by 7 bases.